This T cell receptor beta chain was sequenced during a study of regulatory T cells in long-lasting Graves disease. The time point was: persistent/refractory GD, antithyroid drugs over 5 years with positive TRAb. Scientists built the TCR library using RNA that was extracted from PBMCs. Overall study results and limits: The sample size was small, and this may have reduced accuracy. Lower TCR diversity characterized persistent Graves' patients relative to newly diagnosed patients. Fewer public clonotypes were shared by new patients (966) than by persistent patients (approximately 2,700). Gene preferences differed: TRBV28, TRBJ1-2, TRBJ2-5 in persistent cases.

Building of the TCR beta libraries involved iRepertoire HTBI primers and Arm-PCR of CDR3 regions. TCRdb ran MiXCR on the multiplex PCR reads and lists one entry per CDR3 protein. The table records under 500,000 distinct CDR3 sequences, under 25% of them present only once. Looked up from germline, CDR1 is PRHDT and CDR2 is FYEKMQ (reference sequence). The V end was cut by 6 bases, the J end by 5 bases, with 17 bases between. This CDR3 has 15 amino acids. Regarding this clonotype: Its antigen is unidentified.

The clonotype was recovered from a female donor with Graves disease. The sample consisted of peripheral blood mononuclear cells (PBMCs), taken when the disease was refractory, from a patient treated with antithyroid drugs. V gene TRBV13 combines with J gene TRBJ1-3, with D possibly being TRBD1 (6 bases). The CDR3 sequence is CASSKAGQGRNTIYF. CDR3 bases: TGTGCCAGCAGTAAGGCGGGGCAGGGGAGAAACACCATATATTTT.